This T cell receptor (beta chain) is from a study of T cell responses to AZD1222 COVID-19 vaccine (dated by TCRdb to the early 2020s). Looking at the study overall: Because spike-specific TCR depth and breadth did not differ between the two schedules, AZD1222 recipients who got a second dose at roughly 4 weeks were pooled with those who got a second dose at roughly 12 weeks. A total of 230 to 250 trial participants underwent TCR sequencing, of whom more than 200 had received two doses of AZD1222 and 26 had received two doses of the MenACWY control vaccine. Enrollment into the trials was organized by age into subgroups of 18-55, 56-69 and 70-plus years, and those subgroups contained approximately 150, 30 and 60 TCR-sequenced participants, respectively. Broader findings and caveats from the paper: After two AZD1222 doses, spike-specific TCR breadth and depth were significantly higher than at day 0 and than in MenACWY recipients. Because no day 14 peak-response samples were available, the repertoires could be characterized only after the peak T cell response. CD4 TCRs associated with the vaccine covered the entire spike protein, and the dominant responses were in regions 160-218 and 743-854. Conclusions about previously exposed vaccinees are limited, since just a handful of AZD1222 recipients were seropositive for SARS-CoV-2 at baseline. Epitopes outside the regions mutated in the B.1.351 and B.1.1.7 variants were reportedly recognized by nearly half of the unique spike-specific TCRs. In the small 56-69-year group, the increase in depth fell short of significance, most likely because of low power. Participants were mostly white British, with more females than males. The authors suggested clonal diversity may have been underestimated.

The CDR3 regions of human TCRbeta chains were analyzed by immunosequencing. For the original study's pipeline: TCRs in the repertoires were matched against a reference library of SARS-CoV-2-specific TCRs that had been generated with the MIRA antigen-specificity platform. Breadth was defined as the fraction of unique TCRs that were SARS-CoV-2-associated. Depth was defined as the fraction of total T cells that were SARS-CoV-2-associated. Using the MIRA data, every spike-specific TCR was mapped to the spike region that the TCR reacted to and assigned to either a CD4 or a CD8 class. Log10-transformed breadth and depth values were compared by one-way ANOVA with Sidak's multiple comparisons tests. What TCRdb holds here is the immuneACCESS table cut down to in-frame rearrangements. Part of the clones is not present; checked against another copy, under half of the missing clones reflect an unresolved V gene, and the others are unexplained. That table furnishes V, J and clone size, whereas the DNA furnished D and trimming. The sample yields fewer than 150,000 clones; approximately 88% were counted once. The ten largest clones take up under 9% of the sample.

A word on this clone: Its binding antigen is unknown. Base-call qualities are not available, and no considerably larger clone is one nucleotide away.

CDR1 and CDR2 (SEHNR, FQNEAQ) derive from the germline V gene (reference sequence). Relative to germline, V is missing 7 bases and J is missing 6 bases, with 11 bases of the junction outside any gene match. Measured from the cysteine to the phenylalanine, the CDR3 is 15 residues long. Of the read, only the CDR3 DNA is kept; its 45 bases are in frame from base 1. The time point label for this specimen denotes: baseline before first vaccination. The vaccinee samples were drawn from two UK trials, COV001 and COV002, one of which was a single-blind randomized controlled phase 2/3 trial testing AZD1222 (ChAdOx1 nCoV-19) in healthy adults. For TCRbeta chain sequencing, PBMC samples were collected from trial participants at day 0 and at day 28 after the second dose.

The TCR sequence derives from an adult in good health. Sequenced here: peripheral blood, sampled on day 0 of AZD1222 vaccination. The chain employs TRBV7-9 and TRBJ2-7; TRBD2 fits 11 bases in the junction. Read as DNA, the sequence is TGTGCCAGCACCCCCCTAGCGGGGGGTTCGGCCGAGCAGTACTTC. This yields the protein CASTPLAGGSAEQYF. Joined to the reference TRBV7-9 and TRBJ2-7 proteins, this CDR3 gives the full variable domain: DTGVSQNPRHKITKRGQNVTFRCDPISEHNRLYWYRQTLGQGPEFLTYFQNEAQLEKSRLLSDRFSAERPKGSFSTLEIQRTEQGDSAMYLCASTPLAGGSAEQYFGPGTRLTVT.